These 11 T cell receptor beta chains originate from one sample sequenced in a study of T cell repertoires in cytomegalovirus infection. From the reads, TCRdb called clonotypes with MiXCR, one entry per CDR3 protein. Of more than 150,000 distinct CDR3 sequences detected, roughly a fifth appear once; the ten largest clones hold about 2.9%. The sample was PBMCs. These receptors were obtained from a human donor in good health (CMV status not recorded). Some clones in this sample may be carry-over from other donors' samples.

This clonotype was seen more than once but under ten times. The chain joins TRBV28 to TRBJ1-5; no clear D gene. Germline CDR1 reads MDHEN; CDR2 reads SYDVKM. The germline V and J ends were trimmed by 6 bases and 0 bases, with 12 bases remaining between them. The CDR3 runs to 15 residues. The CDR3 sequence is CASRRTDVSNQPQHF. CDR3 nucleotides: TGTGCCAGCAGACGGACGGACGTTAGCAATCAGCCCCAGCATTTT.

This clonotype has only a few counts. The chain employs TRBV7-2 and TRBJ2-1; 7 bases align to TRBD1. V lost 3 bases to trimming and J lost 4 bases; unmatched junction nucleotides: 9. CDR1 is SGHTA and CDR2 is FQGNSA in the germline V gene. This CDR3 is 16 amino acids long. CDR3 nucleotide sequence: TGTGCCAGCAGCTTTGTTGCTGGGACAGTATACAATGAGCAGTTCTTC. Amino acid sequence: CASSFVAGTVYNEQFF.

The chain joins TRBV28 to TRBJ2-2, with TRBD2 matching 7 bases. Germline V CDR1 and CDR2: MDHEN, SYDVKM. The V gene end was trimmed by 6 bases and the J gene end by 7 bases; junction bases not matched to a gene: 2. The CDR3 has 12 amino acids. The CDR3 DNA follows: TGTGCCAGCAGGGGAGGGGTCGGGGAGCTGTTTTTT. Its protein is CASRGGVGELFF.

Details on this clonotype: A much larger clone differs by one base, so this may be a read error. V and J are TRBV28 and TRBJ2-2, with D perhaps TRBD2 (6 bases). V was trimmed by 4 bases and J by 0 bases, leaving 18 bases between them. The CDR3 has 18 residues. CDR1 and CDR2 from the germline V gene are MDHEN and SYDVKM. The CDR3 protein is CASSSGLADQTNTGELFF. In DNA form, the CDR3 reads TGTGCCAGCAGTTCTGGCTTAGCGGACCAAACGAACACCGGGGAGCTGTTTTTT.

This clonotype appeared a few times. This sequence joins TRBV6-6 and TRBJ2-1; 12 bases line up with TRBD2. Trimming took 2 bases from V and 2 from J; bases not matched to a gene: 4. Germline CDR1 is MNHNY and CDR2 is SVGAGI (reference sequence). The CDR3 extends over 17 amino acids. The CDR3 DNA sequence: TGTGCCAGCAGTTACCCAACTAGCGGGAGGACCTACAATGAGCAGTTCTTC. This codes for CASSYPTSGRTYNEQFF.

This clonotype occurred many times. The V call is TRBV6-5, the J call TRBJ2-3, with D perhaps TRBD1 (5 bases). The CDR3 is made up of 14 amino acids. From germline, CDR1 is MNHEY and CDR2 SVGAGI. V was clipped by 2 bases and J by 3 bases, with 9 bases between them. The CDR3 bases are TGTGCCAGCAGTTACCGGCCAGGGACAGATACGCAGTATTTT. It is translated as CASSYRPGTDTQYF.

The chain couples TRBV7-9 to TRBJ2-7; no definite D call. Germline V gives CDR1 SEHNR, CDR2 FQNEAQ (reference sequence). The CDR3 sequence is 16 residues long. Trimming removed 2 bases from V and 0 bases from J, with 14 bases in between. The CDR3 coding sequence is TGTGCCAGCAGCTTACAAGCCCCTTCCCTCTCCTACGAGCAGTACTTC. Encoded protein: CASSLQAPSLSYEQYF.

This clonotype was counted between two and nine times. J is TRBJ2-1 and V is TRBV28, with D unresolved. This CDR3 contains 16 residues. V was clipped by 2 bases and J by 9 bases, with 20 bases between them. Germline V gives CDR1 MDHEN, CDR2 SYDVKM. The CDR3 loop is CASSLSSARYNGEQFF. CDR3 bases: TGTGCCAGCAGTTTAAGTTCGGCCAGGTACAATGGTGAGCAGTTCTTC. Drawing the rest from reference TRBV28 and TRBJ2-1, the complete variable domain is DVKVTQSSRYLVKRTGEKVFLECVQDMDHENMFWYRQDPGLGLRLIYFSYDVKMKEKGDIPEGYSVSREKKERFSLILESASTNQTSMYLCASSLSSARYNGEQFFGPGTRLTVL.

The rearrangement joins TRBV19 to TRBJ1-1; D might be TRBD1 (5 bases). The germline gives CDR1 LNHDA, CDR2 SQIVND (reference sequence). The CDR3 spans 17 residues. Trimming pared 5 bases from V and 1 base from J, leaving 20 bases between. CDR3 loop: CASSGGRGGLENTEAFF. CDR3 sequence (DNA): TGTGCCAGTAGTGGGGGAAGGGGCGGGCTCGAGAACACTGAAGCTTTCTTT.

This clonotype was counted between two and nine times. This chain joins TRBV19 and TRBJ1-1; TRBD1 matches 9 bases. Germline CDR1 and CDR2: LNHDA and SQIVND (reference sequence). The CDR3 contains 13 residues. With V trimmed by 7 bases and J by 4 bases, 4 bases remained unmatched. The DNA of the CDR3 is TGTGCCAGTACCGAGACAGGGGGCACTGAAGCTTTCTTT. Its protein product is CASTETGGTEAFF. The full variable domain, completed using reference TRBV19 and TRBJ1-1, is DGGITQSPKYLFRKEGQNVTLSCEQNLNHDAMYWYRQDPGQGLRLIYYSQIVNDFQKGDIAEGYSVSREKKESFPLTVTSAQKNPTAFYLCASTETGGTEAFFGQGTRLTVV.

This chain uses TRBV7-2 with TRBJ1-1; D is possibly TRBD1 (5 bases). CDR1 and CDR2 (germline): SGHTA, FQGNSA. V was clipped by 7 bases and J by 5 bases, with 17 bases between them. The CDR3 loop spans 14 amino acids. CDR3 amino acids: CASTPAGGWTEAFF. The CDR3 DNA is TGTGCCAGCACCCCGGCCGGGGGTTGGACTGAAGCTTTCTTT.